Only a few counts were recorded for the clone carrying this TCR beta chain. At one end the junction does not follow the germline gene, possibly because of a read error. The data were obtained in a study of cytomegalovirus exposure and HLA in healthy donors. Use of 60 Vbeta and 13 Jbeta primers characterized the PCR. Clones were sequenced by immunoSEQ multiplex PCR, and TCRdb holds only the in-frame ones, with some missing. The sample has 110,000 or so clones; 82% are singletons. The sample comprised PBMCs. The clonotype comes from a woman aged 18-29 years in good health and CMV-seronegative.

The CDR3 bases are TGTGCCAGCAGCTTAGTTGACAGAAACTCTGGCTACACCTTC. As protein: CASSLVDRNSGYTF. This chain uses TRBV13 with TRBJ1-2, with D perhaps matching TRBD1 (5 bases). This CDR3 contains 14 residues. Germline V gene lookup returns CDR1 PRHDT and CDR2 FYEKMQ (reference sequence).